The T cell receptor beta chain under discussion was sequenced for a study of kidney transplant recipient with SARS-CoV-2 infection. TCRdb re-analysed the reads in MiXCR, keeping a single row per CDR3 protein. Of 200,000 to 250,000 distinct CDR3 sequences detected, roughly 26% appear once; the ten largest clones hold less than 8.5%. Germline CDR1 reads SNHLY; CDR2 reads FYNNEI. The CDR3 has 15 residues. Trimming cost V 6 bases and J 6 bases; bases outside gene matches: 5. This clonotype was seen repeatedly, ten times or more. The V and J genes are TRBV2 and TRBJ1-6; 10 nucleotides align to TRBD1. This TCR was sampled from a male patient aged 25 to 39 who had COVID-19 and was a kidney transplant recipient. Certain T cells may be donor cells from the graft. This specimen was a blood sample, taken at baseline and between days 110 and 120 from a kidney transplant recipient. In DNA form, the CDR3 reads TGTGCCAGCAGGGGACAGGGGATTTTTAATTCACCCCTCCACTTT. Its protein is CASRGQGIFNSPLHF.